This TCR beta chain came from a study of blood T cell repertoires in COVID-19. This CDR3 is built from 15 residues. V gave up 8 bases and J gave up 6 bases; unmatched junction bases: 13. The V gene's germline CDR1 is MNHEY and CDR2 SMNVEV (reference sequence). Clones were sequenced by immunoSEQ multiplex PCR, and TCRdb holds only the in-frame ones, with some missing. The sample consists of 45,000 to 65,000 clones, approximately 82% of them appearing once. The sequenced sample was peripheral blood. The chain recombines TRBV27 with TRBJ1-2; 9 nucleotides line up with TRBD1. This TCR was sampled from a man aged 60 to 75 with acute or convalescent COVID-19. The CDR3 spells CASASADRGLDGYTF. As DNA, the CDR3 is TGTGCCAGCGCATCCGCGGACAGGGGTCTCGATGGCTACACCTTC.